Listed below are T cell receptor beta chains from one sample, sequenced in a study of cytomegalovirus exposure and HLA in healthy donors. Produced via immunoSEQ multiplex PCR; TCRdb's table is partial and in-frame only. The sample holds 110,000 or so clones, over 75% seen once. Specimen: PBMCs. The receptors derive from a woman in her thirties in good health and CMV-seropositive. The CDR3 runs from the conserved cysteine through the conserved F or W. D genes are given only for firm matches. Some rows have no size entry. The others give once, few or many, or a class for an expanded clone.

>TRBJ2-1|.|TRBV18|TRBD2
TGTGCCAGCTCACCGAATAAGCGGGGCGCCTACAATGAGCAGTTCTTC
CASSPNKRGAYNEQFF
>TRBJ2-6|once|TRBV6-1|.
TGTGCCAGCGCCAGTGGGGCCAACGTCCTGACTTTC
CASASGANVLTF
>TRBJ2-1|.|TRBV6-5|.
TGTGCCAGCAGTTCCCCGGACTCGGAGCAGTTCTTC
CASSSPDSEQFF
>TRBJ2-2|.|TRBV6-1|TRBD2
TGTGCCGCTAGGACTAGCGGGGCTAACACCGGGGAGCTGTTTTTT
CAARTSGANTGELFF
>TRBJ1-2|.|TRBV2|.
TGTGCCAGCAGGGACTTTGGGGACTATGGCTACACCTTC
CASRDFGDYGYTF
>TRBJ2-7|.|TRBV19|.
TGTGCCAGTAGTTCCAGCCAGGGGAGTACCTACGAGCAGTACTTC
CASSSSQGSTYEQYF
>TRBJ2-2|.|TRBV6-1|TRBD2
TGTGCCAGCATGGGGAGGGCGACCGGGGAGCTGTTTTTT
CASMGRATGELFF
>TRBJ2-7|.|TRBV5-1|.
TGCGCCAGCAGCTTGATCGGGGATCCTTCCTACGAGCAGTACTTC
CASSLIGDPSYEQYF
>TRBJ1-4|few|TRBV19|TRBD1
TGTGCCAGTAGTATAGATCCCGGGACAGGACCCCATGCTAATGAAAAACTGTTTTTT
CASSIDPGTGPHANEKLFF
>TRBJ1-1|.|TRBV5-1|.
TGCGCCAGCAGAGGGGTCGGAAACACTGAAGCTTTCTTT
CASRGVGNTEAFF
>TRBJ2-7|.|TRBV6-4|TRBD2
TGTGCCAGCAGCCGCCAACTAGCGGGGGAGCAGTACTTC
CASSRQLAGEQYF
>TRBJ1-2|few|TRBV27|.
TGTGCCAGCATGGCGGCGGGCGCGCGGTGGGAAGACTATGGCTACACCTTC
CASMAAGARWEDYGYTF
>TRBJ1-3|.|TRBV18|TRBD1
TGTGCCAGCTCTCCTATTCGGACAGGGATATTTGGAAACACCATATATTTT
CASSPIRTGIFGNTIYF
>TRBJ2-5|.|TRBV2|TRBD2
TGTGCCAGCAGCGGAGCGGGAGGCGGTGAGACCCAGTACTTC
CASSGAGGGETQYF
>TRBJ1-5|.|TRBV6-1|.
TGTGCCAGCAGTGAAGCAGGGGTTCGAAATAGCAATCAGCCCCAGCATTTT
CASSEAGVRNSNQPQHF
>TRBJ2-3|.|TRBV5-8|TRBD2
TGTGCCAGCAGCTTGGCAACGAAACGGGGGGGCCCAGATACGCAGTATTTT
CASSLATKRGGPDTQYF
>TRBJ2-7|.|TRBV5-1|TRBD1
TGCGCCAGCAGTTGGGACAGGGGGGCGCCCGGGAGCTCCTACGAGCAGTACTTC
CASSWDRGAPGSSYEQYF
>TRBJ1-1|.|TRBV5-1|TRBD1
TGCGCCAGCAGCTGGGACAGGGGAAACACTGAAGCTTTCTTT
CASSWDRGNTEAFF
>TRBJ1-5|.|TRBV12-5|.
TGTGCTAGTGGTCCCCGCGGAGATGGAACTAATCAGCCCCAGCATTTT
CASGPRGDGTNQPQHF
>TRBJ1-1|once|TRBV7-2|.
TGTGCCAGCAGCTTATACGTGGGGGCGAGCACTGAAGCTTTCTTT
CASSLYVGASTEAFF
>TRBJ1-2|.|TRBV11-2|TRBD1
TGTGCCAGCAGCCGTCCCGGGACAGGGTATGGCTACACCTTC
CASSRPGTGYGYTF
>TRBJ1-1|.|TRBV11-3|.
TGTGCCAGCAGCGGAGGAGGAGCTAAGAACACTGAAGCTTTCTTT
CASSGGGAKNTEAFF
>TRBJ2-7|.|TRBV11-2|.
TGTGCCAGCAGCTTGAGTCCGGGGGGCCTCGAGCAGTACTTC
CASSLSPGGLEQYF
>TRBJ2-7|.|TRBV9|.
TGTGCCAGCAGCGTAATTCCTGGGGGGAACGAGCAGTACTTC
CASSVIPGGNEQYF
>TRBJ2-5|.|TRBV11-2|TRBD2
TGTGCCAGCAGCTTCACGGCGACTAGCGCAGAGACCCAGTACTTC
CASSFTATSAETQYF
>TRBJ1-2|.|TRBV18|TRBD1
TGTGCCAGCTCACTAGGACAGGGGGATGGCTACACCTTC
CASSLGQGDGYTF
>TRBJ1-2|.|TRBV5-8|.
TGTGCCAGCAGCCTGGGGGGGGTGCCCTATGGCTACACCTTC
CASSLGGVPYGYTF
>TRBJ1-1|.|TRBV30|TRBD1
TGTGCCTGGAGTGTGGGGATGAGGGGACAGGGGTGGGTTTTAGGGAACACTGAAGCTTTCTTT
CAWSVGMRGQGWVLGNTEAFF
>TRBJ2-2|.|TRBV30|.
TGTGCCTGGAGTGTAGGAGGGAATGCCGGGGAGCTGTTTTTT
CAWSVGGNAGELFF
>TRBJ1-2|few|TRBV25-1|.
TGTGCCAGCAGTGAATATAGAGAAGCTAACTATGGCTACACCTTC
CASSEYREANYGYTF
>TRBJ1-1|.|TRBV7-2|.
TGTGCCAGCAGCCTCTCAACGGACAGTGAAGCTTTCTTT
CASSLSTDSEAFF
>TRBJ2-1|.|TRBV30|.
TGTGCCTGGAGTGTACTTGGCGGTTACAATGAGCAGTTCTTC
CAWSVLGGYNEQFF
>TRBJ2-7|once|TRBV27|.
TGTGCCAGCAGTTTAAGGGAGGACTACGAGCAGTACTTC
CASSLREDYEQYF
>TRBJ2-2|.|TRBV11-2|TRBD2
TGTGCCAGCAGTCGTAGCGGGGGAACGAACACCGGGGAGCTGTTTTTT
CASSRSGGTNTGELFF
>TRBJ1-5|.|TRBV30|.
TGTGCCTGGAGTGTACTAAATGAGGCTCGGGGTCAGCCCCAGCATTTT
CAWSVLNEARGQPQHF
>TRBJ1-4|.|TRBV2|.
TGTGCCAACGAACCTGCGGGGGCGCCTAATGAAAAACTGTTTTTT
CANEPAGAPNEKLFF
>TRBJ1-4|.|TRBV19|.
TGTGCCAGTAGTCTCCGGCAACTAGCAACTAATGAAAAACTGTTTTTT
CASSLRQLATNEKLFF
>TRBJ1-1|.|TRBV19|.
TGTGCCAGTACTACTCCAGGGAAGGGGTGGCAAGCTTTCTTT
CASTTPGKGWQAFF
>TRBJ2-7|few|TRBV19|TRBD2
TGTGCCAGTAGTTCGCTGAGCGGGAGTATCTACGAGCAGTACTTC
CASSSLSGSIYEQYF
>TRBJ2-2|.|TRBV10-3|.
TGTGCCATCAGCCCTGGTGCGGGTAGCACCGGGGAGCTGTTTTTT
CAISPGAGSTGELFF
>TRBJ1-2|.|TRBV13|.
TGTGCCAGCAGCTTAATCGGAGGTGGCTACACCTTC
CASSLIGGGYTF
>TRBJ2-3|once|TRBV5-6|.
TGTGCCAGCAGTTACGGTTCTCTCACAGATACGCAGTATTTT
CASSYGSLTDTQYF